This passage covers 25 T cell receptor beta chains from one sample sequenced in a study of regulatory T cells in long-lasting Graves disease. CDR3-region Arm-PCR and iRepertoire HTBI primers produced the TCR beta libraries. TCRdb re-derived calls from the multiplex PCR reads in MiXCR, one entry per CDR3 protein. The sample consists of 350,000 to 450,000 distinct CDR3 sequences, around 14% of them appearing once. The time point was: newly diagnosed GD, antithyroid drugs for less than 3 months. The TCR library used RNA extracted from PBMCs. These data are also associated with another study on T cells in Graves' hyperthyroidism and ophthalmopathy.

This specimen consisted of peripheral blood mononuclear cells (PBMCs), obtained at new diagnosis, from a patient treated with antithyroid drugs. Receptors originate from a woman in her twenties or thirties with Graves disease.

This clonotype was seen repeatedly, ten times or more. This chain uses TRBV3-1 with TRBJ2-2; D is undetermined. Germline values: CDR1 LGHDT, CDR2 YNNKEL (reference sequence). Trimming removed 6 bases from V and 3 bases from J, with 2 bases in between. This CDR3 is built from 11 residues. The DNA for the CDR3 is TGTGCCAGCAGATACACCGGGGAGCTGTTTTTT. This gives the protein CASRYTGELFF. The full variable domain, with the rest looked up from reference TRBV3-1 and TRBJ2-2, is DTAVSQTPKYLVTQMGNDKSIKCEQNLGHDTMYWYKQDSKKFLKIMFSYNNKELIINETVPNRFSPKSPDKAHLNLHINSLELGDSAVYFCASRYTGELFFGEGSRLTVL.

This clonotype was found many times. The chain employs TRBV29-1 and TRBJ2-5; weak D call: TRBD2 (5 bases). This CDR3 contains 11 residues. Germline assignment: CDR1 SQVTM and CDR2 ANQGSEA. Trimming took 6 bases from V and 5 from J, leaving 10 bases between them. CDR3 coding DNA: TGCAGCGTCCTAGAGGGCGAGACCCAGTACTTC. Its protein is CSVLEGETQYF.

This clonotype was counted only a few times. CDR3 protein: CATLRVVQETQYF. CDR3 DNA sequence: TGTGCCACCTTAAGGGTGGTCCAAGAGACCCAGTACTTC. This chain links TRBV12-3 or TRBV12-4 with TRBJ2-5; no reliable D call. The CDR3 runs to 13 residues. Trimming left V 10 bases short and J 1 base short, with 13 bases between.

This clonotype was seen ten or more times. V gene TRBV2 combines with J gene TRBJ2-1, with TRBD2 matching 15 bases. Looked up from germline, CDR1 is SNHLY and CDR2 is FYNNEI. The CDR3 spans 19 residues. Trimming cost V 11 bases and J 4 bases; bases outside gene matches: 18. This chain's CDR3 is CACMTAPGTSGRYYNEQFF. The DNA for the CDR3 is TGTGCCTGCATGACTGCTCCCGGGACTAGCGGGAGGTATTACAATGAGCAGTTCTTC.

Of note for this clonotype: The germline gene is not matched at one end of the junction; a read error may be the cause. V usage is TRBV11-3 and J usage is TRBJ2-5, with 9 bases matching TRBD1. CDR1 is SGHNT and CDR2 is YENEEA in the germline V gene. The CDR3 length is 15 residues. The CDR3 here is CAGSLDRGRQETQYF. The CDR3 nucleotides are TGTGCCGGCAGCTTGGACAGGGGAAGGCAAGAGACCCAGTACTTC.

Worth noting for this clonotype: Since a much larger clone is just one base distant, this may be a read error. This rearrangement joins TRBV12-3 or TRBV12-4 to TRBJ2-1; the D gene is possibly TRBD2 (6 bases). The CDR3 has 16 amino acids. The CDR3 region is CASRKEGFRSYNEQSF. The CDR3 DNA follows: TGTGCCAGCAGGAAGGAGGGCTTCCGCTCCTACAATGAGCAGTCCTTC.

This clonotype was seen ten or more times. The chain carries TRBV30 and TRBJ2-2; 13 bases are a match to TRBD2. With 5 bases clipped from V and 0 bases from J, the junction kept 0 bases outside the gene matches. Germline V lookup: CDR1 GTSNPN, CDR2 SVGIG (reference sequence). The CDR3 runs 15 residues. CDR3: CAWGLAGANTGELFF. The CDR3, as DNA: TGTGCCTGGGGACTAGCGGGAGCGAACACCGGGGAGCTGTTTTTT.

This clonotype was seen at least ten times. The CDR3 is CAWSTAEGNYEQYF. The CDR3 nucleotides read TGTGCCTGGAGTACCGCGGAGGGAAACTACGAGCAGTACTTC. The J gene is TRBJ2-7, the V gene TRBV30; TRBD2 is a possible D gene (6 bases). This CDR3 is 14 amino acids long. V lost 2 bases, J lost 3 bases, and 14 bases lay in between. CDR1 is GTSNPN, CDR2 SVGIG, per germline (reference sequence).

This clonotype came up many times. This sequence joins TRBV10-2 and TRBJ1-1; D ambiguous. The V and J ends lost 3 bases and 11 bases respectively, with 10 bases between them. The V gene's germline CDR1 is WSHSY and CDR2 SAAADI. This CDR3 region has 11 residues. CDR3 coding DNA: TGCGCCAGCAGTGACGACATTGGCGCTTTCTTT. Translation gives CASSDDIGAFF.

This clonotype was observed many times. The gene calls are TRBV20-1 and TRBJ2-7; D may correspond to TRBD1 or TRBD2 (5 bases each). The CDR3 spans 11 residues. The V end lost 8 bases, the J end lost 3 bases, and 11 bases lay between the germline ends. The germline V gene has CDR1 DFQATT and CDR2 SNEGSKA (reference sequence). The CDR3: CSSRGLYEQYF. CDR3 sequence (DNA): TGCAGTTCCCGGGGCCTCTACGAGCAGTACTTC.

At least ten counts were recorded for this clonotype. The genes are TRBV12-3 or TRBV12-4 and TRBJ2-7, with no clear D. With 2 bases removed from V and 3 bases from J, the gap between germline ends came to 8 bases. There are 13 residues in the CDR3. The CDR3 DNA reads TGTGCCAGCAGTTTAAATAGTCGCTACGAGCAGTACTTC. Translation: CASSLNSRYEQYF.

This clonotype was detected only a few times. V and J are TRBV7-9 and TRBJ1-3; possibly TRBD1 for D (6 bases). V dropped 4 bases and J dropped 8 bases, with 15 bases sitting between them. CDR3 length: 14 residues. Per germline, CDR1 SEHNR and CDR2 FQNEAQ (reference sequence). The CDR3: CASSSNTGFDTIYF. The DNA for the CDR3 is TGTGCCAGCAGCTCCAACACAGGGTTTGACACCATATATTTT. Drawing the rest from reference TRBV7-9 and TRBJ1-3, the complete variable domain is DTGVSQNPRHKITKRGQNVTFRCDPISEHNRLYWYRQTLGQGPEFLTYFQNEAQLEKSRLLSDRFSAERPKGSFSTLEIQRTEQGDSAMYLCASSSNTGFDTIYFGEGSWLTVV.

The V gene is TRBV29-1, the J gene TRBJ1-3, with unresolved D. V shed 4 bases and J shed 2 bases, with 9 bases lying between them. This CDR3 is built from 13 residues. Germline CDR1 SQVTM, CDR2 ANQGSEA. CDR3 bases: TGCAGCGTTGGGGCCTCCCCTGGAAACACCATATATTTT. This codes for CSVGASPGNTIYF.

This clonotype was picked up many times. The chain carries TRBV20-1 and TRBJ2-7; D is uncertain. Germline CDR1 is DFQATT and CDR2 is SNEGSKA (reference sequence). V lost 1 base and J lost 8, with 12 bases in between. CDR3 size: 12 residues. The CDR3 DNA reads TGCAGTGCTAGAGTGGGCGCTGGGCAGCAGTACTTC. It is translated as CSARVGAGQQYF.

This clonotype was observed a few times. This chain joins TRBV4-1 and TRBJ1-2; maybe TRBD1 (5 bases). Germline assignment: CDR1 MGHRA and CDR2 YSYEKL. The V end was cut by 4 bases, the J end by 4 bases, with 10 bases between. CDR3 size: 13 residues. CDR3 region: CASSPTDLYGYTF. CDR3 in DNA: TGCGCCAGCAGCCCGACAGACCTCTATGGCTACACCTTC.

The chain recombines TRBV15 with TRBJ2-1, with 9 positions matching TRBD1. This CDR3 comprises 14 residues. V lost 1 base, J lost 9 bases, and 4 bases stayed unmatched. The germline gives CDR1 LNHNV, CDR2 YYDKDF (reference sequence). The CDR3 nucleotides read TGTGCCACCAGCAGAGGGGACAGGGCGGGTGAGCAGTTCTTC. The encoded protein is CATSRGDRAGEQFF.

The CDR3 nucleotides are TGCGCCAGCAGCTCGCTCAGACAGGGCCCCCTACATGAGACCCAGTACTTC. This codes for CASSSLRQGPLHETQYF. The chain recombines TRBV5-1 with TRBJ2-5, with TRBD1 identical over 7 bases. Germline values: CDR1 SGHRS, CDR2 YFSETQ. J gave up 5 bases and V 3 bases, and 16 bases lay outside the gene matches. The CDR3 runs to 17 residues.

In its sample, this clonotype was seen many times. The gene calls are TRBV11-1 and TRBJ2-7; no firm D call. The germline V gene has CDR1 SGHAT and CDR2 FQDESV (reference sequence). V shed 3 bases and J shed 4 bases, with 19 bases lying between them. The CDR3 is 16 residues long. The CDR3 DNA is TGTGCCAGCAGCTTTGGTCCCATTAATGAGGAGTACGAGCAGTACTTC. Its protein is CASSFGPINEEYEQYF.

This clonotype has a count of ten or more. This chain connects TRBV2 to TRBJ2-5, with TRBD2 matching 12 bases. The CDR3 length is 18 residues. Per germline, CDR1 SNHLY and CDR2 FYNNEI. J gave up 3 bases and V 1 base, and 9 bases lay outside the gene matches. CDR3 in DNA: TGTGCCAGCAGTGAAGAGCTAGCGGGAGGGCCGACGGAAGAGACCCAGTACTTC. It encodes CASSEELAGGPTEETQYF.

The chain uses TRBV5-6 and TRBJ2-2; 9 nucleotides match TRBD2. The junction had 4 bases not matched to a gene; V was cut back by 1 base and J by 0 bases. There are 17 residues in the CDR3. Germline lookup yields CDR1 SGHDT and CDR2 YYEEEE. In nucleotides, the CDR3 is TGTGCCAGCAGCTTGAGAACTAGCGGGTCGAACACCGGGGAGCTGTTTTTT. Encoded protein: CASSLRTSGSNTGELFF.

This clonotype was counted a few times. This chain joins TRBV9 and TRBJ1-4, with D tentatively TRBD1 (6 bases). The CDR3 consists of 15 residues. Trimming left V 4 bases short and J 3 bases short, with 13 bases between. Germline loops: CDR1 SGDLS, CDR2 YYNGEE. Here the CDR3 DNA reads TGTGCCAGCAGCCCCTGGGGGCCCCCTAATGAAAAACTGTTTTTT. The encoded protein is CASSPWGPPNEKLFF.

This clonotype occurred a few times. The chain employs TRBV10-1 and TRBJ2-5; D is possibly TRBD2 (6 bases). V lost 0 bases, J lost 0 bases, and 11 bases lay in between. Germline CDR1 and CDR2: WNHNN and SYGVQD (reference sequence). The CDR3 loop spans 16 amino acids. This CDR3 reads CASSESGRGDQETQYF. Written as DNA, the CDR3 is TGCGCCAGCAGTGAGTCCGGTCGCGGGGACCAAGAGACCCAGTACTTC.

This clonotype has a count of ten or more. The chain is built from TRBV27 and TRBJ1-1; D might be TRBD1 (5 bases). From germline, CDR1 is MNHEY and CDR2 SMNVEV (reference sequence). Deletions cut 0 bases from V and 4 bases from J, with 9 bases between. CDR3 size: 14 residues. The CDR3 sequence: CASSLSGGTTEAFF. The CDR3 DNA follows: TGTGCCAGCAGTTTATCGGGGGGTACCACTGAAGCTTTCTTT.

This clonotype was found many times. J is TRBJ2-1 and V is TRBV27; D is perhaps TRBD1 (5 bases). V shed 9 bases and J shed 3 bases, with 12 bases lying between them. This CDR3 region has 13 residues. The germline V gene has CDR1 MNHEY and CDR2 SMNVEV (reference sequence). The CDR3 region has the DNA TGTGCCAGTCAGACAGAGGACTACAATGAGCAGTTCTTC. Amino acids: CASQTEDYNEQFF.

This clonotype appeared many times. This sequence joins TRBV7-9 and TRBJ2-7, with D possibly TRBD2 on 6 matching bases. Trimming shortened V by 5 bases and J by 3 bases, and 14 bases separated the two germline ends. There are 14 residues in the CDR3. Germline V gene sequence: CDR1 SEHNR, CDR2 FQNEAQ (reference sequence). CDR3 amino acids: CASSLRGGIYEQYF. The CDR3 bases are TGTGCCAGCAGCCTAAGGGGCGGGATCTACGAGCAGTACTTC.